This T cell receptor (beta chain) was sequenced in a study of Tregs in tolerant kidney transplant recipients. Study-wide points: Validation in larger populations is needed because few patients were studied. No direct test of biological reproducibility was done here.

On this clone: Its antigen is still unknown.

The CDR3 has 12 amino acids. Germline-derived CDR1 and CDR2 are SEHNR and FQNEAQ (reference sequence). Between the trimmed V and J ends, which lost 5 bases and 2 bases, there was a span of 6 bases. The protocol was immunoSEQ multiplex PCR, while the TCRdb copy is restricted to in-frame clones and leaves out a portion. Of fewer than 55,000 clones listed, about nine tenths are singletons. Mixed chimerism was transient after nonmyeloablative marrow transplants from related graft donors. CD4+CD25+CD127- Tregs, CD4+CD25- non-Tregs, CD4 and CD8 cells were sorted. The sample was CD8+ T cells from blood (PBMCs), taken 12 months after the transplant. This chain joins TRBV7-9 and TRBJ1-2; D is unclear. The clonotype was recovered from a human patient who received a combined kidney and bone marrow transplant. Some T cells may be provided by the graft donor. The CDR3: CASSATNYGYTF. CDR3 DNA: TGTGCCAGCAGCGCAACAAACTATGGCTACACCTTC.